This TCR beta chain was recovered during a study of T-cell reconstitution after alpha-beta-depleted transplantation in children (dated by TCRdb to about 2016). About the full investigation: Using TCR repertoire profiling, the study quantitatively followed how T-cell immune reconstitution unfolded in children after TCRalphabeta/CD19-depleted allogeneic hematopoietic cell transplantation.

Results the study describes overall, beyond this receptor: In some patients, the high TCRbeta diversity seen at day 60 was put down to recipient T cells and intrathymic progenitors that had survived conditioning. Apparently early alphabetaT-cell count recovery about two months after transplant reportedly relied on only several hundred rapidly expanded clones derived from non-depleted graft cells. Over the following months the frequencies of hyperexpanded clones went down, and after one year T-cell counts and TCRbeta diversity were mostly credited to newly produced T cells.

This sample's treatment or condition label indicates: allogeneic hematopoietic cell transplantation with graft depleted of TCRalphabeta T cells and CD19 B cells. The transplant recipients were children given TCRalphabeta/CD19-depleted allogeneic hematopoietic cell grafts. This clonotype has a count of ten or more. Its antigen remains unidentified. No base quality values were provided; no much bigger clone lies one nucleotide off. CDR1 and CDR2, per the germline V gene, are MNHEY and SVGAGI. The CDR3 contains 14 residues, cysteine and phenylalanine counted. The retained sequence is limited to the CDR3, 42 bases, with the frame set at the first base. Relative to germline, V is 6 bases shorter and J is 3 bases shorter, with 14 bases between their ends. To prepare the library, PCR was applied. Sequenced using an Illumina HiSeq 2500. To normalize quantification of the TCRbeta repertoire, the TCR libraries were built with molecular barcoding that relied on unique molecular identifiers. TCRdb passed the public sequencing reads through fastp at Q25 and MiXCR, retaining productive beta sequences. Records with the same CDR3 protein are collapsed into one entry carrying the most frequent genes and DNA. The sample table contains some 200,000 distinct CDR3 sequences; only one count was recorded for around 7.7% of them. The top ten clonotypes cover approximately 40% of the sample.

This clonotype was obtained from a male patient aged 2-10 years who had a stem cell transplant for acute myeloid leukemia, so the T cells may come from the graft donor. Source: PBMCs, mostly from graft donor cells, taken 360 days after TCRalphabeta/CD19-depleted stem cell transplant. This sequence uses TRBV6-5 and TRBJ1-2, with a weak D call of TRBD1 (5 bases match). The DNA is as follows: TGTGCCAGCAGCACCGGGGGTTTGTACTATGGCTACACCTTC. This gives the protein CASSTGGLYYGYTF.